This T cell receptor (beta chain) was profiled in a study of CD8 T cells in ankylosing spondylitis. Overall study results and limits: Seemingly distinctive of ankylosing spondylitis blood was a TCR beta motif formed by eight highly homologous variants. In peripheral blood, disease-linked CD8+ clones occurred at relatively low frequencies. The authors reported significant enrichment of disease-linked clones in matched ankylosing spondylitis synovial fluid.

Turning to this clonotype: Antigen specificity is unknown.

Libraries of TCR beta came from quantitative 5'-RACE with molecular barcodes. TCRdb used MiXCR to reprocess the 5' RACE reads, holding one entry per CDR3 protein. This sample yields 340,000 or so distinct CDR3 sequences, of which over 12% are seen a single time; 0.85% to 1.4% belongs to the top ten. Sequenced input: blood, either unsorted or a sorted T cell fraction (not recorded which). This TCR was recovered from a male donor with ankylosing spondylitis or in good health (not recorded which).

The chain's CDR3 is CASSLAMGEQYF. The CDR3 nucleotides read TGTGCCAGCAGCTTAGCCATGGGCGAGCAGTACTTC. The chain recombines TRBV7-2 with TRBJ2-7; the D is unclear. The CDR3 extends over 12 amino acids. The germline V and J ends were trimmed by 0 bases and 6 bases, with 6 bases remaining between them. CDR1 is SGHTA, CDR2 FQGNSA, per germline.